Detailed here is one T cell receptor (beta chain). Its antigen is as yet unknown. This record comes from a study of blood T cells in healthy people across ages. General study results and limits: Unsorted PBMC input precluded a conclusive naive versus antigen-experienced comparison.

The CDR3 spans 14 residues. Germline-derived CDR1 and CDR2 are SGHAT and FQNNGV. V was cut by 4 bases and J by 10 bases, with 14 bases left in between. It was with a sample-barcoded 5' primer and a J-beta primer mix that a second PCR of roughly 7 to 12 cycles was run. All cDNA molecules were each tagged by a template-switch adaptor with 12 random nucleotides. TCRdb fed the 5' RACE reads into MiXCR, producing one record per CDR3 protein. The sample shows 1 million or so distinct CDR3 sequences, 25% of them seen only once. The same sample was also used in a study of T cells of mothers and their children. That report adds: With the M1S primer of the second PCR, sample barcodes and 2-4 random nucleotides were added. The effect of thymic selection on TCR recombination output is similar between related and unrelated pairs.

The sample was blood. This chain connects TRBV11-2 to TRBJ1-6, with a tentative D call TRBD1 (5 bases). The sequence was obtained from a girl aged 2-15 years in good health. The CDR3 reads CASSSLAGRSPLHF. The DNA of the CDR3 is TGTGCCAGCAGCTCCCTAGCGGGGCGATCACCCCTCCACTTT.